This TCR beta chain is from a study of blood T cell repertoires in COVID-19. On the study more broadly: Acute and convalescent COVID-19 specimens originated in the United States, Italy and Spain. The analysed material was cDNA or gDNA that came from T cells, B-cell-depleted T cells, or PBMCs.

Original processing methods: Quantification of nucleated cells was approximated via reference gene primer amplification. Sequenced by immunoSEQ multiplex PCR; TCRdb stores in-frame clones only, minus some. V and J calls and clone size follow that table, whereas D and trimming were derived from the DNA. This sample carries just over 650,000 clones, 90% of them seen once, and the ten largest clones take around 0.3%. Germline CDR1 is MNHEY and CDR2 is SVGEGT. This CDR3 is 14 amino acids long. Trimming took off 0 bases at V and 7 bases at J, with 12 bases between the two ends. This TCR was sampled from a young woman with acute or convalescent COVID-19. The gene calls are TRBV6-2 or TRBV6-3 and TRBJ1-1; maybe TRBD1 (6 bases). Specimen: peripheral blood. The CDR3 is CASSYSRGRGEAFF. DNA for the CDR3: TGTGCCAGCAGTTACTCGCGGGGGCGGGGTGAAGCTTTCTTT.